These 12 T cell receptor beta chains originate from one sample sequenced in a study of human T cells and chemical hapten exposure. TCRdb reprocessed the RACE reads via MiXCR and lists one record per CDR3 protein. The sample has about 190,000 distinct CDR3 sequences, under 25% seen once. Time point here: patch test 3, about 24 weeks after DPC sensitization. Regarding treatment: therapeutic diphenylcyclopropenone sensitization with weekly scalp DPC. Sequencing was performed on whole blood, taken in connection with sensitization to the hapten diphenylcyclopropenone (DPC). All receptors derive from a woman aged 40 to 50 with alopecia areata. Some clones in this sample may be carry-over from other donors' samples.

The chain uses TRBV6-2 or TRBV6-3 and TRBJ1-5; no clear D. This CDR3 spans 14 amino acids. Trimming stripped 5 bases from V and 4 bases from J, with 12 bases between. Germline lookup yields CDR1 MNHEY and CDR2 SVGEGT. As DNA, the CDR3 is TGTGCCAGCAGTCACGGACGGAGTAATCAGCCCCAGCATTTT. It is translated as CASSHGRSNQPQHF.

The chain is built from TRBV7-2 and TRBJ2-1, with 9 bases aligning to TRBD2. CDR1 and CDR2 from the germline V gene are SGHTA and FQGNSA. The CDR3 has 16 residues. V trimming: 5 bases; J trimming: 5 bases; junction bases outside the gene matches: 10. CDR3 nucleotides: TGTGCCAGCAGCATATCGTTAGCGGGAGTCAACAATGAGCAGTTCTTC. It translates to CASSISLAGVNNEQFF. The whole variable domain, remainder taken from reference TRBV7-2 and TRBJ2-1, is GAGVSQSPSNKVTEKGKDVELRCDPISGHTALYWYRQSLGQGLEFLIYFQGNSAPDKSGLPSDRFSAERTGGSVSTLTIQRTQQEDSAVYLCASSISLAGVNNEQFFGPGTRLTVL.

This clonotype was seen more than once but under ten times. This sequence joins TRBV20-1 and TRBJ1-5; 7 bases align to TRBD1. Germline-derived CDR1 and CDR2 are DFQATT and SNEGSKA (reference sequence). Trimming at V came to 6 bases and at J to 4 bases, leaving 9 bases not matched to a gene. The CDR3 runs 14 residues. In DNA, the CDR3 is TGCAGTGCGGCTGGACAGGCTACGAATCAGCCCCAGCATTTT. Its translation: CSAAGQATNQPQHF.

DNA for the CDR3: TGCAGTGCTAGAGGAGCTGGCCAGGGGGTGTCTAATGAAAAACTGTTTTTT. The encoded protein is CSARGAGQGVSNEKLFF. This chain connects TRBV20-1 to TRBJ1-4, with 7 bases identical to TRBD1. This CDR3 contains 17 residues. Looked up from germline, CDR1 is DFQATT and CDR2 is SNEGSKA (reference sequence). Trimming at V came to 1 base and at J to 3 bases, leaving 11 bases not matched to a gene.

The chain has TRBV5-5 and TRBJ1-1; D ambiguous. The CDR3 contains 14 residues. V gave up 2 bases and J gave up 1 base, with 9 bases separating them. Germline CDR1 reads SGHKS; CDR2 reads YYEKEE (reference sequence). The CDR3 DNA reads TGTGCCAGCAGCTTCGGAGTCTCGAACACTGAAGCTTTCTTT. This codes for CASSFGVSNTEAFF.

V is TRBV4-1 and J is TRBJ2-3; weak D call: TRBD2 (6 bases). The germline V and J ends were trimmed by 0 bases and 0 bases, with 10 bases remaining between them. The length of the CDR3 is 16 residues. Per germline, CDR1 MGHRA and CDR2 YSYEKL. CDR3 sequence (DNA): TGCGCCAGCAGCCAAGATCGGGGGACTAGCACAGATACGCAGTATTTT. Translated: CASSQDRGTSTDTQYF.

This clonotype was seen a handful of times. The chain combines TRBV5-1 with TRBJ2-2, with no clear D. CDR3 length: 16 amino acids. V was pared by 1 base and J by 3 bases, with 13 bases between. Germline V lookup: CDR1 SGHRS, CDR2 YFSETQ. The CDR3 region is CASSLQARTDTGELFF. The CDR3 region has the DNA TGCGCCAGCAGCTTGCAGGCTAGAACCGACACCGGGGAGCTGTTTTTT.

The rearrangement links TRBV7-2 to TRBJ2-1, with TRBD2 matching over 10 bases. J was trimmed by 4 bases and V by 3 bases; bases with no gene match: 3. CDR1 and CDR2 (germline): SGHTA, FQGNSA. This CDR3 comprises 15 residues. CDR3: CASSFLAGAYNEQFF. For the CDR3, the DNA is TGTGCCAGCAGCTTCCTAGCGGGAGCTTACAATGAGCAGTTCTTC.

The chain recombines TRBV28 with TRBJ1-2; TRBD1 agrees at 7 bases. The germline gives CDR1 MDHEN, CDR2 SYDVKM. The V segment lost 3 bases and the J segment 2 bases; nucleotides outside the gene matches: 6. The CDR3 has 15 amino acids. The CDR3 loop reads CASSFGGTVNYGYTF. The CDR3 bases are TGTGCCAGCAGTTTTGGAGGGACAGTGAACTATGGCTACACCTTC.

A few counts support this clonotype. The chain employs TRBV7-9 and TRBJ1-4, with D unclear. Per germline, CDR1 SEHNR and CDR2 FQNEAQ (reference sequence). V was cut by 3 bases and J by 8 bases, with 16 bases left in between. The CDR3 has 15 residues. CDR3 coding DNA: TGTGCCAGCAGCTTGAGGTTGGACGGGAGGGAAAAACTGTTTTTT. It encodes CASSLRLDGREKLFF.

The chain combines TRBV6-1 with TRBJ2-7, with D perhaps TRBD2 (5 bases). This CDR3 spans 14 amino acids. V was shortened by 5 bases and J by 9 bases, with 20 bases between the two germline ends. Germline CDR1 and CDR2: MNHNS and SASEGT. CDR3: CASSSRNRGAGQYF. CDR3 coding DNA: TGTGCCAGCAGTTCGCGAAATCGGGGTGCGGGGCAGTACTTC.

This clonotype has just a few counts. This chain links TRBV4-3 with TRBJ2-3; 10 bases map to TRBD1. The CDR3 is made up of 16 amino acids. The V segment lost 3 bases and the J segment 3 bases; nucleotides outside the gene matches: 6. From germline, CDR1 is LGHNA and CDR2 YSLEER. The CDR3 DNA follows: TGCGCCAGCAGCCAGGGGCCGGGACAGGGGACAGATACGCAGTATTTT. It encodes CASSQGPGQGTDTQYF.